This passage covers 6 T cell receptor beta chains from one sample sequenced in a study of blood T cell repertoires in COVID-19 (dated by TCRdb to about 2020). Library preparation employed the immunoSEQ multiplex PCR assay. TCRdb provides this immuneACCESS table in a form limited to in-frame rearrangements. Some clones are lacking; in checked studies, under half of them reflect an unresolved V gene, and why the rest are absent is not known. In this sample the table shows approximately 76,000 clones, almost 85% of which occur a single time. The top ten constitute roughly 10% of the sample. The source material was peripheral blood. The receptors come from a man aged 45 to 65 with acute or convalescent COVID-19.

The chain is built from TRBV5-1 and TRBJ1-1; D may be TRBD1 (5 bases). V lost 4 bases and J 3 bases, leaving 10 bases between the germline ends. The CDR3 totals 13 residues. Germline CDR1 is SGHRS and CDR2 is YFSETQ. The CDR3 sequence: CASSEQEYTEAFF. In DNA, the CDR3 is TGCGCCAGCAGCGAACAGGAATACACTGAAGCTTTCTTT.

With regard to this clone: At one end the junction does not follow the germline gene, possibly because of a read error. This rearrangement joins TRBV5-1 to TRBJ2-3; 12 nucleotides line up with TRBD1. This CDR3 contains 15 residues. Germline loops: CDR1 SGHRS, CDR2 YFSETQ. In nucleotides, the CDR3 is TGCGCCAGCAGCTTGGCTCCGGGACAGGGGGCGCGGGTCCTCTTT. This translates into CASSLAPGQGARVLF.

The V and J genes are TRBV7-9 and TRBJ2-7; 7 nucleotides align to TRBD1. There are 13 residues in the CDR3. Germline CDR1 SEHNR, CDR2 FQNEAQ (reference sequence). Losses at the gene ends were 4 bases for V and 4 bases for J; bases not matched to a gene: 4. CDR3 residues: CASSSRGLYEQYF. CDR3 nucleotides: TGTGCCAGCAGCTCCAGGGGGTTGTACGAGCAGTACTTC.

The chain has TRBV19 and TRBJ2-1; 7 bases align to TRBD1. CDR1 and CDR2 (germline): LNHDA, SQIVND (reference sequence). This CDR3 has 15 residues. V shed 7 bases, J shed 0 bases, and the junction held 6 bases outside the gene matches. In DNA, the CDR3 is TGTGCCAGTACCACGGGACAGAGCTCCTACAATGAGCAGTTCTTC. Amino acid sequence: CASTTGQSSYNEQFF.

The chain links TRBV19 to TRBJ1-4; D gene ambiguous. Germline CDR1 is LNHDA and CDR2 is SQIVND (reference sequence). The CDR3 is made up of 11 amino acids. Trimming cost V 5 bases and J 7 bases, with 5 bases left between them. The CDR3 loop reads CASSPSEKLFF. The CDR3 DNA sequence: TGTGCCAGTAGTCCTTCTGAAAAACTGTTTTTT.

This chain joins TRBV11-2 and TRBJ1-1, with 7 bases matching TRBD1. There are 15 residues in the CDR3. The ends lost 4 bases at V and 2 bases at J; junction bases unmatched: 7. The germline CDR1 and CDR2 sequences are SGHAT and FQNNGV. As DNA, the CDR3 is TGTGCCAGCAGCTCCAGCACAGGGGTTAACACTGAAGCTTTCTTT. Translation gives CASSSSTGVNTEAFF.